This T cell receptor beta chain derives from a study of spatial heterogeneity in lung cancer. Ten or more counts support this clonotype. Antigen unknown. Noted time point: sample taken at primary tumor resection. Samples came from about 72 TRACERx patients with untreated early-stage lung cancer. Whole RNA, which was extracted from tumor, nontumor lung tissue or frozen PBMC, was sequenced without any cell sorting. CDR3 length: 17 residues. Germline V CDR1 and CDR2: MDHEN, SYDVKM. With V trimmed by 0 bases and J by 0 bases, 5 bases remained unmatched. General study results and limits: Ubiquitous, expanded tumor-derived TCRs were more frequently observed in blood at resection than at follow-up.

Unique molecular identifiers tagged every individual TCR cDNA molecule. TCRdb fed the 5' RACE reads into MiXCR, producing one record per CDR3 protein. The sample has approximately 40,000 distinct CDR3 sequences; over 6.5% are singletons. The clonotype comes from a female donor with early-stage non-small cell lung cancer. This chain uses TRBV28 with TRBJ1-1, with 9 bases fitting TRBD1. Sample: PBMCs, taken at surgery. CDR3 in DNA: TGTGCCAGCAGTTTATGGGGGACAGGGCTCATGAACACTGAAGCTTTCTTT. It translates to CASSLWGTGLMNTEAFF. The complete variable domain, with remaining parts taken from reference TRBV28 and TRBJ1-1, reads DVKVTQSSRYLVKRTGEKVFLECVQDMDHENMFWYRQDPGLGLRLIYFSYDVKMKEKGDIPEGYSVSREKKERFSLILESASTNQTSMYLCASSLWGTGLMNTEAFFGQGTRLTVV.